The source of this T cell receptor beta chain is a study of CXCR3 chemokines and chemotherapy response in bladder cancer. TCRdb passed the PCR reads through MiXCR, listing each CDR3 protein once. The repertoire holds about 5,000 distinct CDR3 sequences, around an eighth seen once, with around 10% in the top ten. Germline assignment: CDR1 KGHSH and CDR2 LQKENI. V lost 3 bases to trimming and J lost 1 base, with 11 bases between them. CDR3 length: 15 amino acids. This clonotype occurred many times. The specimen was collected from a patient whose treatment included neoadjuvant chemotherapy. This chain links TRBV18 with TRBJ2-3, with a tentative D call TRBD1 (5 bases). The clonotype comes from a human donor with bladder cancer that responded to neoadjuvant chemotherapy. The DNA of the CDR3 is TGTGCCAGCTCACCTGAAGGGGCGCGCACAGATACGCAGTATTTT. Protein: CASSPEGARTDTQYF. Together with reference TRBV18 and TRBJ2-3, the CDR3 gives the full variable domain: NAGVMQNPRHLVRRRGQEARLRCSPMKGHSHVYWYRQLPEEGLKFMVYLQKENIIDESGMPKERFSAEFPKEGPSILRIQQVVRGDSAAYFCASSPEGARTDTQYFGPGTRLTVL.